The 7 T cell receptor beta chains in this list originate from one sample, sequenced in a study of beta chain features in type 1 diabetes. Regarding the study as a whole: Across all four CD4+ subsets, people with type 1 diabetes showed modestly shorter TCRB CDR3s.

These receptors have no identified antigens. The authors reverse transcribed all of the isolated RNA, so sequencing captured expressed TCRB transcripts. Measured with immunoSEQ multiplex PCR; TCRdb has only the in-frame clones, and not every one. The data contain about 710,000 clones, about 14% of them seen just once; the ten biggest clones take up roughly 0.04%. The sequencing input was naive CD4+ T cells from blood. These receptors came from a man between 18 and 35 years old with type 1 diabetes.

This clone was detected only a few times. The chain links TRBV28 to TRBJ1-1, with a tentative D call TRBD1 (5 bases). Germline CDR1 is MDHEN and CDR2 is SYDVKM. CDR3 size: 13 residues. V lost 6 bases and J 8 bases, leaving 16 bases between the germline ends. The CDR3 sequence is CASRGPDSPEAFF. In nucleotides, the CDR3 is TGTGCCAGCAGAGGACCAGACAGTCCCGAAGCTTTCTTT.

There are a few counts of this clone. The V call is TRBV30, the J call TRBJ2-3; D unresolved. Trimming pared 5 bases from V and 2 bases from J, leaving 8 bases between. The CDR3 length is 12 residues. Looked up from germline, CDR1 is GTSNPN and CDR2 is SVGIG (reference sequence). The CDR3 protein is CAWGSFTDTQYF. As DNA, the CDR3 is TGTGCCTGGGGGTCTTTCACAGATACGCAGTATTTT.

As to this clone: Different DNA sequences within this sample yield the same CDR3. CDR3 coding DNA: TGTGCCAGCAGCGTAGTAGGCACAGATACGCAGTATTTT. Its protein product is CASSVVGTDTQYF. The rearrangement links TRBV9 to TRBJ2-3; D gene unclear. The CDR3 is 13 amino acids. Germline V lookup: CDR1 SGDLS, CDR2 YYNGEE. V lost 0 bases, J lost 1 base, and 3 bases lay in between. Full variable domain (rest looked up from reference TRBV9 and TRBJ2-3): DSGVTQTPKHLITATGQRVTLRCSPRSGDLSVYWYQQSLDQGLQFLIQYYNGEERAKGNILERFSAQQFPDLHSELNLSSLELGDSALYFCASSVVGTDTQYFGPGTRLTVL.

The chain recombines TRBV5-1 with TRBJ2-3; no reliable D call. The ends were cut back, 0 bases at V and 0 bases at J, with 11 bases in the middle. This CDR3 spans 16 amino acids. The germline gives CDR1 SGHRS, CDR2 YFSETQ. CDR3 coding DNA: TGCGCCAGCAGCTTGGGACCGGCAACTAGCACAGATACGCAGTATTTT. Translation: CASSLGPATSTDTQYF.

This clone occurred a few times. J is TRBJ2-1 and V is TRBV29-1, with 8 bases that match TRBD2. Trimming took 0 bases from V and 5 from J; bases not matched to a gene: 6. The CDR3 has 15 residues. Germline CDR1 reads SQVTM; CDR2 reads ANQGSEA. The CDR3 nucleotides are TGCAGCGTTGAAGATCACGGGACTAGGAACAATGAGCAGTTCTTC. It is translated as CSVEDHGTRNNEQFF.

This clone appeared a few times. This chain joins TRBV28 and TRBJ1-2; D unclear. V shed 3 bases and J shed 5 bases, with 7 bases lying between them. The CDR3 is 12 residues long. The germline V gene encodes CDR1 MDHEN and CDR2 SYDVKM. The CDR3 DNA sequence: TGTGCCAGCAGTTTTGTCGGGTATGGCTACACCTTC. Translated: CASSFVGYGYTF.

The gene calls are TRBV5-1 and TRBJ1-2; the D is unclear. Trimming stripped 1 base from V and 8 bases from J, with 12 bases between. Germline V gene sequence: CDR1 SGHRS, CDR2 YFSETQ. This CDR3 spans 13 amino acids. The CDR3 coding sequence is TGCGCCAGCAGCTTGTATACACGTGGAGGCTACACCTTC. Translated: CASSLYTRGGYTF. The variable domain in full, with the rest retrieved from reference TRBV5-1 and TRBJ1-2, is KAGVTQTPRYLIKTRGQQVTLSCSPISGHRSVSWYQQTPGQGLQFLFEYFSETQRNKGNFPGRFSGRQFSNSRSEMNVSTLELGDSALYLCASSLYTRGGYTFGSGTRLTVV.